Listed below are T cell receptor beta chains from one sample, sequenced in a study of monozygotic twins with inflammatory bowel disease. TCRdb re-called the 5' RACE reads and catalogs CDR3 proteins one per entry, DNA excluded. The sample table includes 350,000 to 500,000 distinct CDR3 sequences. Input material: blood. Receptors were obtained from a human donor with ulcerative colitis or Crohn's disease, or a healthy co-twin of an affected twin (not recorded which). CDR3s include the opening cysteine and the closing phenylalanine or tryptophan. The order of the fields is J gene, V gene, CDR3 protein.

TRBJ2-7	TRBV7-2	CASSLVGQGFSYEQYF
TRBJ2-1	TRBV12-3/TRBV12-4	CASRTSGSLDEQFF
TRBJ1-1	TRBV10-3	CAISEIGGSGAAFF
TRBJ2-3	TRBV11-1	CASSQGTSGRTDTQYF
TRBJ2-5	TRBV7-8	CASSLEWRVGKAPETQYF
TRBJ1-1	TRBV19	CASKGGSNLNTEAFF
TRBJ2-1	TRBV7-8	CASLDGGPSYNEQFF
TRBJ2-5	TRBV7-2	CASSLAPSLGTQETQYF
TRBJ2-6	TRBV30	CAREGRGANVLTF
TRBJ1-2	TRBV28	CASSQTGTYGYTF
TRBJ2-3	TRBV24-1	CATSQQGDTDTQYF
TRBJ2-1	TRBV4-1	CASSSPGQETIRNEQFF
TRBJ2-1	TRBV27	CASSFTGIYNEQFF
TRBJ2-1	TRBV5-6	CASHPGTRVGNEQFF
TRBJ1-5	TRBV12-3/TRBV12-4	CASSLSRGLNQPQHF
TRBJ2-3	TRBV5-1	CASSGQFTDTQYF
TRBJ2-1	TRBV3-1	CASSPGWDEQFF
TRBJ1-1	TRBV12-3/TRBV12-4	CASRIDRLNTEAFF
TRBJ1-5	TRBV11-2	CASSFGDSNQPQHF
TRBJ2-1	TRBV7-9	CASSSGSGTSYNEQFF